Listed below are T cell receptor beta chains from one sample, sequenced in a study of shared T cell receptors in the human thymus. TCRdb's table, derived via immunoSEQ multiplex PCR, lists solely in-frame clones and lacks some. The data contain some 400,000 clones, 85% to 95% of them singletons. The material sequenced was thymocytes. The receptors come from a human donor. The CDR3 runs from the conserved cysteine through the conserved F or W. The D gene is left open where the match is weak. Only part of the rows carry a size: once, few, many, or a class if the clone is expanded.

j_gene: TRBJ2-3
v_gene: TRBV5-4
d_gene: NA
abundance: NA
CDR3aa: CASSIYPPWGTDTQYF
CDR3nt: TGTGCCAGCAGCATATATCCTCCTTGGGGCACAGATACGCAGTATTTT

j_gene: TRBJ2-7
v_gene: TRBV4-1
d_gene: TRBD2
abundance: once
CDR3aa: CASSQEGAGVEDEQYF
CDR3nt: TGCGCCAGCAGCCAAGAGGGAGCGGGAGTCGAGGACGAGCAGTACTTC

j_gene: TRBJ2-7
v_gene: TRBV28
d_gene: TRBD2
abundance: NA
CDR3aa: CASSTSRETSGSYEQYF
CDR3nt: TGTGCCAGCAGTACCTCCCGAGAGACTAGCGGATCGTACGAGCAGTACTTC

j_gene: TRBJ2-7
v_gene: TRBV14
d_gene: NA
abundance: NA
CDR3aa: CASSPASRVHEQYF
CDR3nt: TGTGCCAGCAGCCCGGCATCCAGGGTCCACGAGCAGTACTTC

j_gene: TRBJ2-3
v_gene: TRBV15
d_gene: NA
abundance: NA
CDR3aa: CATSRDGHRITDTQYF
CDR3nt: TGTGCCACCAGCAGAGACGGACACCGGATCACAGATACGCAGTATTTT

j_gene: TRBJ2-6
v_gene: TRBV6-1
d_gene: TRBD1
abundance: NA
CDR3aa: CASSKGTGSGANVLTF
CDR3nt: TGTGCCAGCAGTAAAGGGACAGGGTCTGGGGCCAACGTCCTGACTTTC

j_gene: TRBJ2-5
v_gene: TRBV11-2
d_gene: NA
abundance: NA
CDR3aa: CASSFRGTRGETQYF
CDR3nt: TGTGCCAGCAGCTTTCGCGGGACCCGGGGGGAGACCCAGTACTTC

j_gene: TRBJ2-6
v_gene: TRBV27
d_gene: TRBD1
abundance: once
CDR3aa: CASSLSEGARSGANVLTF
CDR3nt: TGTGCCAGCAGTTTATCAGAGGGGGCGAGGTCCGGGGCCAACGTCCTGACTTTC

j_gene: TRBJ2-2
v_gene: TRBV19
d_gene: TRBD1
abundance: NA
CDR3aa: CASSTQRTGLNTGELFF
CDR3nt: TGTGCCAGTAGTACCCAGAGGACAGGATTGAACACCGGGGAGCTGTTTTTT

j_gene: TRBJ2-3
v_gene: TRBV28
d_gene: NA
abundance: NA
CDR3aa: CASSSMKDTQYF
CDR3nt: TGTGCCAGCAGTTCAATGAAAGATACGCAGTATTTT

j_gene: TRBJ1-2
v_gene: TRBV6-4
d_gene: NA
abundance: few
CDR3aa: CASSDAGDGYGYTF
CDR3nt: TGTGCCAGCAGTGACGCCGGGGACGGCTATGGCTACACCTTC

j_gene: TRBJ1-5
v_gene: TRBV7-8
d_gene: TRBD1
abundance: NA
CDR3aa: CASSLDHRGDSNQPQHF
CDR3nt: TGTGCCAGCAGCTTAGACCACAGGGGCGATAGCAATCAGCCCCAGCATTTT

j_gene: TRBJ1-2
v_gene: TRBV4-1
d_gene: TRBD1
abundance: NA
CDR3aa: CASSPGATGGGYTF
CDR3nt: TGCGCCAGCAGCCCAGGTGCGACAGGGGGCGGCTACACCTTC

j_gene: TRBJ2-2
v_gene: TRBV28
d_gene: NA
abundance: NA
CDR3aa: CASTDRPGVNTGELFF
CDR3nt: TGTGCCAGCACCGATCGGCCAGGGGTTAACACCGGGGAGCTGTTTTTT

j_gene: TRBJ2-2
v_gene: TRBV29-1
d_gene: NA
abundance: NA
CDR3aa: CSVEIRGELFF
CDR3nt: TGCAGCGTTGAAATACGAGGGGAGCTGTTTTTT

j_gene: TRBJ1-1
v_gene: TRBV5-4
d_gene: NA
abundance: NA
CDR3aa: CASSSKRKPSNTEAFF
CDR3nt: TGTGCCAGCAGCTCCAAACGTAAGCCATCGAACACTGAAGCTTTCTTT

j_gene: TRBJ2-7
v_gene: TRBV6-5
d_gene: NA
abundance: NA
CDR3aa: CASKQAPTYEQYF
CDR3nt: TGTGCCAGCAAACAGGCGCCTACCTACGAGCAGTACTTC

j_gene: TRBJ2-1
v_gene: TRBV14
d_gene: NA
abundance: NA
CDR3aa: CASSQDPHRSSYNEQFF
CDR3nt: TGTGCCAGCAGCCAAGATCCCCATAGGAGCTCCTACAATGAGCAGTTCTTC

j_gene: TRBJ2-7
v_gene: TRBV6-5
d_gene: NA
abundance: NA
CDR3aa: CASAVGGKEYEQYF
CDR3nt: TGTGCCAGCGCCGTCGGGGGTAAGGAATACGAGCAGTACTTC

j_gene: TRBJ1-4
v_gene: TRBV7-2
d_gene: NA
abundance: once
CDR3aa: CASSLVQGGNEKLFF
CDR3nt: TGTGCCAGCAGCCTGGTACAGGGAGGGAATGAAAAACTGTTTTTT

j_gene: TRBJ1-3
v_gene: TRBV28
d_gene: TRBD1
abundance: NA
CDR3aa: CAIKPPASGGASGNTIYF
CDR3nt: TGTGCTATAAAGCCGCCTGCATCAGGGGGGGCCTCTGGAAACACCATATATTTT

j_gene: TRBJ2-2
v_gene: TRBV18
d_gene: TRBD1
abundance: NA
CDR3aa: CASSPRQGADTGELFF
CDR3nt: TGTGCCAGCTCACCACGGCAGGGGGCGGACACCGGGGAGCTGTTTTTT

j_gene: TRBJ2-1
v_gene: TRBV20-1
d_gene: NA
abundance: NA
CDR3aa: CSAKYRNEQFF
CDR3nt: TGCAGTGCTAAATATAGGAATGAGCAGTTCTTC

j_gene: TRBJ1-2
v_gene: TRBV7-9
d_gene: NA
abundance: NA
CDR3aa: CASSPTPGNYGYTF
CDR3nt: TGTGCCAGCAGCCCGACTCCTGGTAACTATGGCTACACCTTC

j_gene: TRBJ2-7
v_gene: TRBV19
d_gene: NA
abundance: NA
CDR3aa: CASSVRAGGSYEQYF
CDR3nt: TGTGCCAGTAGTGTCCGGGCGGGCGGCTCCTACGAGCAGTACTTC

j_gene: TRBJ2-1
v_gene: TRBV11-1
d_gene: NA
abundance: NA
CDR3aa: CASSSGFSYNEQFF
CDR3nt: TGTGCCAGCAGCTCGGGGTTTAGCTACAATGAGCAGTTCTTC

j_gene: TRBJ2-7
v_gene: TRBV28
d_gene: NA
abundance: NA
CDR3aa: CASSPTRANYEQYF
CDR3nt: TGTGCCAGCAGTCCCACCAGGGCAAACTACGAGCAGTACTTC

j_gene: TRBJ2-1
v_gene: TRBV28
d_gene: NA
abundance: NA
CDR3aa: CASSLCTAEIAVSYNEQFF
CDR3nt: TGTGCCAGCAGTTTATGCACAGCGGAAATCGCTGTCTCCTACAATGAGCAGTTCTTC

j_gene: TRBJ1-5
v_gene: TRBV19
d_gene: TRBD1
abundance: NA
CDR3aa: CASRVQGAHQPQHF
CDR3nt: TGTGCCAGTAGAGTACAGGGGGCCCATCAGCCCCAGCATTTT

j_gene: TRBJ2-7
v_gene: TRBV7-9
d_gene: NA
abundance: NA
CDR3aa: CASSLVGPSHPYEQYF
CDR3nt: TGTGCCAGCAGCTTAGTGGGGCCCAGCCACCCCTACGAGCAGTACTTC

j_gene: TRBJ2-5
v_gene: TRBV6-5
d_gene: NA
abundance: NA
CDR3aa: CASSYQGRETQYF
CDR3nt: TGTGCCAGCAGTTACCAAGGACGAGAGACCCAGTACTTC

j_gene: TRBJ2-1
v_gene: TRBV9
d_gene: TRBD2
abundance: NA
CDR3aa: CASSVAARGLAGHQYYNEQFF
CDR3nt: TGTGCCAGCAGCGTAGCGGCGCGGGGACTAGCGGGACACCAATATTACAATGAGCAGTTCTTC

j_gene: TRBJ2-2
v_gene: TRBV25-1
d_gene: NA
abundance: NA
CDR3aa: CASSEAEITGELFF
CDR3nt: TGTGCCAGCAGTGAGGCAGAAATCACCGGGGAGCTGTTTTTT

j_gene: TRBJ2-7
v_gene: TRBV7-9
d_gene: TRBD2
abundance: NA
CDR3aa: CASSLEAGGDEQYF
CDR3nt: TGTGCCAGCAGCTTAGAAGCGGGAGGCGACGAGCAGTACTTC

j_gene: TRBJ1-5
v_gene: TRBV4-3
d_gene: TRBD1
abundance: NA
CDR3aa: CASSQDRGTGVESNQPQHF
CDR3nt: TGCGCCAGCAGCCAAGATAGGGGCACAGGGGTAGAGAGCAATCAGCCCCAGCATTTT

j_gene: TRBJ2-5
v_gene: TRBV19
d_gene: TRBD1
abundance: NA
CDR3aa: CASSSMTGSYGETQYF
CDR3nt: TGTGCCAGTAGTTCGATGACAGGGTCCTATGGGGAGACCCAGTACTTC

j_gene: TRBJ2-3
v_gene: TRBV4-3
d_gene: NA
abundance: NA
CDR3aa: CASSSGRTASTDTQYF
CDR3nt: TGCGCCAGCAGCTCGGGCAGGACCGCTTCCACAGATACGCAGTATTTT

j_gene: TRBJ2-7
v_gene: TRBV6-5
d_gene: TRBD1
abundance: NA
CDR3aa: CASKRQGSYEQYF
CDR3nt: TGTGCCAGCAAGAGACAGGGGTCCTACGAGCAGTACTTC

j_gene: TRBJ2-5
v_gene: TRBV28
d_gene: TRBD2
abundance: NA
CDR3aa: CASSFVGSGRRVQYF
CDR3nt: TGTGCCAGCAGTTTTGTGGGGAGCGGGAGGCGGGTCCAGTACTTC

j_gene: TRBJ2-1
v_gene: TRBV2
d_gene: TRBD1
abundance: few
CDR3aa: CASKGQGGEQFF
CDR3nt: TGTGCCAGCAAGGGACAGGGGGGTGAGCAGTTCTTC